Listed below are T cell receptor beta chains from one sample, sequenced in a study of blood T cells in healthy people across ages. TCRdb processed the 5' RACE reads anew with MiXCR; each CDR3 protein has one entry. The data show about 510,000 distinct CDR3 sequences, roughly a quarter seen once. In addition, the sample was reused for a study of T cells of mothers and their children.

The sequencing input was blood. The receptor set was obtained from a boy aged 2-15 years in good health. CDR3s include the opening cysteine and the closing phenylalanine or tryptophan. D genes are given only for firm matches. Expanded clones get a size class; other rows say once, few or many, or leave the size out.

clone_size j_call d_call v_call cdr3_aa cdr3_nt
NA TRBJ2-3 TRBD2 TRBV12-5 CASGDLAGQYF TGTGCTAGTGGTGACCTAGCGGGGCAGTATTTT
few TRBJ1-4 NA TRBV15 CATSSGTEYEKLFF TGTGCCACCAGCAGCGGGACTGAATATGAAAAACTGTTTTTT
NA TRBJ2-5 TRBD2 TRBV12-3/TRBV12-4 CASSQRQLAGETQYF TGTGCCAGCAGCCAGCGTCAGCTAGCGGGAGAGACCCAGTACTTC
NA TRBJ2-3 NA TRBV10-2 CASRDSSGDTQYF TGCGCCAGCCGGGACTCTTCAGGAGATACGCAGTACTTT
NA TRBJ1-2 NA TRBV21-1 CASSKAGQGGYGYTF TGTGCCAGCAGCAAAGCTGGACAGGGCGGCTATGGCTACACCTTC
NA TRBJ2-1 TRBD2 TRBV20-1 CSAALTAGGSYNEQFF TGCAGTGCCGCGTTAACAGCGGGAGGATCCTACAATGAGCAGTTCTTC
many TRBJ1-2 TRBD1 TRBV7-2 CASSLAMAGGLDGYTF TGTGCCAGCAGCTTAGCCATGGCAGGGGGACTGGATGGCTACACCTTC
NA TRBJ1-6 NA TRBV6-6 CASSYDGGVNSPLHF TGTGCCAGCAGTTACGACGGGGGAGTGAATTCACCCCTCCACTTT
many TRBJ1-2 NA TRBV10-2 CASSESLATYGYTF TGCGCCAGCAGTGAATCGTTGGCTACCTATGGCTACACCTTC
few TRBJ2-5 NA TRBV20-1 CSAREGVQETQYF TGCAGTGCGAGGGAAGGGGTCCAAGAGACCCAGTACTTC
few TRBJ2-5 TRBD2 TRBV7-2 CASSLGSGRLQETQYF TGTGCCAGCAGCTTAGGTAGCGGGAGGTTACAAGAGACCCAGTACTTC
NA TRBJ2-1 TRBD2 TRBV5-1 CASSLGGGAFNEQFF TGCGCCAGCAGCTTGGGCGGGGGGGCCTTTAATGAGCAGTTCTTC
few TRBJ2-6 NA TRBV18 CASSPTLSGANVLTF TGTGCCAGCTCACCGACCCTTTCTGGGGCCAACGTCCTGACTTTC
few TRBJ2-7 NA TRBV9 CASSVEGFGSEEQYF TGTGCCAGCAGCGTAGAAGGGTTTGGGTCAGAAGAGCAGTACTTC
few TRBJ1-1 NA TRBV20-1 CSARIGYRTEAFF TGCAGTGCTAGAATAGGGTATCGTACTGAAGCTTTCTTT
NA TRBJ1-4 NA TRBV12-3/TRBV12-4 CASGGDVFGKLFF TGTGCCAGCGGGGGGGACGTTTTTGGAAAACTGTTTTTT
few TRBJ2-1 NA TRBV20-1 CSARGRGSAYNEQFF TGCAGTGCTAGAGGCAGGGGATCGGCCTACAATGAGCAGTTCTTC
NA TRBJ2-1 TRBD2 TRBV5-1 CASSFQLAGDGNEQFF TGCGCCAGCAGCTTCCAACTAGCGGGAGACGGCAATGAGCAGTTCTTC
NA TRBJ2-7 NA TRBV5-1 CASSFGGDGDEQYF TGCGCCAGCAGCTTTGGAGGCGACGGCGACGAGCAGTACTTC
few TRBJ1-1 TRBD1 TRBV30 CAWTTGGTEAFF TGTGCCTGGACGACAGGGGGGACTGAAGCTTTCTTT
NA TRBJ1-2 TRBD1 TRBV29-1 CSASGQGAGYTF TGCAGCGCCTCGGGACAGGGGGCTGGCTACACCTTC
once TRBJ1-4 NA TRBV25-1 CASAQKDRDTNEKLFF TGTGCCAGCGCCCAAAAAGACCGGGACACTAATGAAAAACTGTTTTTT
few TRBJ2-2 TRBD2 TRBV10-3 CAISGLLAGGRTGELFF TGTGCCATCAGTGGACTACTAGCGGGAGGTCGAACCGGGGAGCTGTTTTTT
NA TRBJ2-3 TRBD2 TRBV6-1 CASSHLAESTDTQYF TGTGCCAGCAGTCATCTAGCGGAAAGCACAGATACGCAGTATTTT
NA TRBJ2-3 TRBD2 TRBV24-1 CATSEPTSGSVDTQYF TGTGCCACCAGTGAGCCTACTAGCGGGAGCGTAGATACGCAGTATTTT
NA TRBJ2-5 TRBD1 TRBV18 CASSPRDRARWETQYF TGTGCCAGCTCACCGAGGGACAGGGCTCGCTGGGAGACCCAGTACTTC
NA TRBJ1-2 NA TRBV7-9 CASSQGPLASHGYTF TGTGCCAGCAGCCAAGGACCACTGGCGAGTCATGGCTACACCTTC